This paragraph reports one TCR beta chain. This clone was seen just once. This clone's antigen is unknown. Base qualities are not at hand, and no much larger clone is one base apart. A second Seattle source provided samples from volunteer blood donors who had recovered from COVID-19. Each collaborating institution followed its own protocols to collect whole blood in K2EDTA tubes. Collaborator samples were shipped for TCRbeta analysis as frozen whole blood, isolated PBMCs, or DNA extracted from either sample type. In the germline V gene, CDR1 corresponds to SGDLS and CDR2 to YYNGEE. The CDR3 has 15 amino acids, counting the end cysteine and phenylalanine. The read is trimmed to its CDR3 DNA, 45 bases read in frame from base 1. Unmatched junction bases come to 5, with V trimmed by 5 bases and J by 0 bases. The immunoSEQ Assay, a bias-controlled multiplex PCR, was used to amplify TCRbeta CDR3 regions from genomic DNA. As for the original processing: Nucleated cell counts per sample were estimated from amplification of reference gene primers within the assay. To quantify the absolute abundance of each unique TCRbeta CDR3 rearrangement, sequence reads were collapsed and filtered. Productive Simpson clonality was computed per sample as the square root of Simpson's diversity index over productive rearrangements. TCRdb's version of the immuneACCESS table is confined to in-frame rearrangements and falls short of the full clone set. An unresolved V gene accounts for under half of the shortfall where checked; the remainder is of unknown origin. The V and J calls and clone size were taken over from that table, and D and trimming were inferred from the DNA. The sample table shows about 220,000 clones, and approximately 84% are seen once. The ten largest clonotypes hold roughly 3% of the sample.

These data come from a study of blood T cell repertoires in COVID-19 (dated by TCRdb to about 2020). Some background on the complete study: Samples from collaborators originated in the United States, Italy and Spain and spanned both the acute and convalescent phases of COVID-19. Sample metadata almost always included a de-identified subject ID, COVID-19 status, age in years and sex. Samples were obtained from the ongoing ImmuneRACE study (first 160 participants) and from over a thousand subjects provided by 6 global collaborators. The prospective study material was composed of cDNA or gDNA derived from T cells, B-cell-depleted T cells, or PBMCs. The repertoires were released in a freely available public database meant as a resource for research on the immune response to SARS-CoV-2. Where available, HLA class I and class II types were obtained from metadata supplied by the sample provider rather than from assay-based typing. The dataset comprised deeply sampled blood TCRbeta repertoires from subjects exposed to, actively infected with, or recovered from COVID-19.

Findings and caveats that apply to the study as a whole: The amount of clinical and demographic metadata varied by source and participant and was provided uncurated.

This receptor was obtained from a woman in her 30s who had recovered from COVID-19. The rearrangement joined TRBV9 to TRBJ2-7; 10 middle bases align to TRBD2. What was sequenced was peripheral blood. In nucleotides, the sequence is TGTGCCAGCAGTCGGACTAGCGGCAGCTCCTACGAGCAGTACTTC. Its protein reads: CASSRTSGSSYEQYF.